This TCR beta chain was recorded in a study of identical twins. cDNA carried unique molecular identifiers, and a universal primer site was added by template switching. Each CDR3 protein gets one entry after TCRdb re-called the 5' RACE reads with MiXCR. This table holds 450,000 or so distinct CDR3 sequences, roughly 24% found once. With 4 bases clipped from V and 4 bases from J, the junction kept 7 bases outside the gene matches. CDR3 length equals 14 residues. Per the germline V gene, CDR1 is LNHDA and CDR2 is SQIVND (reference sequence). The sample was also reused in another study, on T cells expressing NK-cell markers. In that study: TCR beta repertoires came from sorted CD3+CD56+NKG2C+, CD3+CD56+NKG2C- and CD3+CD56-NKG2C+ T cells. Seropositivity for HCMV was found in most of the eight sequenced donors, with one seronegative. Dominant NKG2C+ clonotypes in five to seven donors made up roughly 1.0-7.0% of CD8+ T cells.

The chain links TRBV19 to TRBJ2-7; TRBD2 agrees at 7 bases. Sequencing was performed on CD4+ T cells sorted from blood. The clonotype comes from a woman aged 18-29 years in good health. CDR3 protein: CASSTPGLSYEQYF. The CDR3 nucleotides are TGTGCCAGTAGTACGCCGGGACTATCTTACGAGCAGTACTTC.